Reported below is one T cell receptor (beta chain). What it binds is unknown. The repertoire was sequenced with immunoSEQ multiplex PCR; TCRdb's copy has only in-frame clones and lacks some. Of 120,000 or so clones listed, roughly 88% are singletons. The sample belongs to a study of T cell responses to AZD1222 COVID-19 vaccine. CDR3 size: 14 residues. Germline lookup yields CDR1 MNHEY and CDR2 SVGAGI. The germline V and J ends were trimmed by 7 bases and 5 bases, with 14 bases remaining between them. Study observations and caveats: There were repertoire samples only from the period after the peak T cell response. Among the donors, most were white British and more were female, and clonal diversity was possibly underestimated. Two doses of AZD1222 preceded a rise in Spike-specific TCR breadth and depth.

The source is an adult in good health. The chain uses TRBV6-5 and TRBJ2-2; tentative D call: TRBD2 (6 bases). This material consisted of peripheral blood, taken on day 0 of MenACWY control vaccination. The CDR3 region has the DNA TGTGCCAGCAACGGCGGGATCGCTACCGGGGAGCTGTTTTTT. It specifies CASNGGIATGELFF.